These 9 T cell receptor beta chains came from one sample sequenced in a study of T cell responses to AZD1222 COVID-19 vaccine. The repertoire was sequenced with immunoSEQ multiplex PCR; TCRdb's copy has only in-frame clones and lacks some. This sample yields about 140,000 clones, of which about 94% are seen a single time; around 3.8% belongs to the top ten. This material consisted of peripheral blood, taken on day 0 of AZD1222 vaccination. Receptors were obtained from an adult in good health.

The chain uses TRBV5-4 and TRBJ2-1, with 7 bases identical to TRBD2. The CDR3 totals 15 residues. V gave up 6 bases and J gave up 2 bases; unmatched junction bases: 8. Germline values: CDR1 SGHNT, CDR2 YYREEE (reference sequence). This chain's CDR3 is CASTREAPPYNEQFF. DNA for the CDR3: TGTGCCAGCACCCGGGAGGCCCCGCCCTACAATGAGCAGTTCTTC.

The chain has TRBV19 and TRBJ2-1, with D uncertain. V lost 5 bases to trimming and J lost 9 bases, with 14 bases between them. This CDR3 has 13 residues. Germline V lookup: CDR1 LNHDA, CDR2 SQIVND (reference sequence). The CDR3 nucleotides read TGTGCCAGTAGTTCCACTGGTTTGGGTGAGCAGTTCTTC. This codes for CASSSTGLGEQFF.

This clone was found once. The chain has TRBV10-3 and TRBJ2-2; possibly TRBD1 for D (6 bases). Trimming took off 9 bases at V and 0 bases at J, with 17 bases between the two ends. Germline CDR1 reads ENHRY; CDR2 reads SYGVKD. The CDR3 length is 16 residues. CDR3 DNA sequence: TGTGCCATACAAGGGGGACCCACCACGAACACCGGGGAGCTGTTTTTT. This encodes CAIQGGPTTNTGELFF.

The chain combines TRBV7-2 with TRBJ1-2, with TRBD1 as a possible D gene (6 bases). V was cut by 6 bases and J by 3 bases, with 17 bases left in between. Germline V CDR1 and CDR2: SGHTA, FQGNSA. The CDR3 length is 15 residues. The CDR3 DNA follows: TGTGCCAGCAGTTCCAACCGACAGGCCCACTATGGCTACACCTTC. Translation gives CASSSNRQAHYGYTF.

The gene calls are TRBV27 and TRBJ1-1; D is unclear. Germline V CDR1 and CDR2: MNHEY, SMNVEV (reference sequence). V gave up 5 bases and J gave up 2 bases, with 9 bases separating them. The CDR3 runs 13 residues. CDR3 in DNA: TGTGCCAGCAGTAGAAAGCCAAACACTGAAGCTTTCTTT. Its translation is CASSRKPNTEAFF.

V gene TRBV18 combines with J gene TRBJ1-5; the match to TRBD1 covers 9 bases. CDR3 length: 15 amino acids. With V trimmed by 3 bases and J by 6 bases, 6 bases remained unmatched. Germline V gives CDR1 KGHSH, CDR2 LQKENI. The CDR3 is CASSPPGQGRQPQHF. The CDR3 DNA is TGTGCCAGCTCACCGCCGGGACAGGGACGTCAGCCCCAGCATTTT.

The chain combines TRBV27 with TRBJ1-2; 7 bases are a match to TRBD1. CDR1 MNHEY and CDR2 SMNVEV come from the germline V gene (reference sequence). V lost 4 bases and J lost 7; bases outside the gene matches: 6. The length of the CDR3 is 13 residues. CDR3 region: CASSWSTGLGYTF. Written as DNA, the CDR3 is TGTGCCAGCAGTTGGTCGACAGGGCTTGGCTACACCTTC.

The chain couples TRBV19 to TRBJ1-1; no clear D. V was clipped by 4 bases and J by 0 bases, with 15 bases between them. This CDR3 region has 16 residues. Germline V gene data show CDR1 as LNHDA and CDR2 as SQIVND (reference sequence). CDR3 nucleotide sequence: TGTGCCAGTAGTAACCAGCAGGTCGGGATGAACACTGAAGCTTTCTTT. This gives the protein CASSNQQVGMNTEAFF.

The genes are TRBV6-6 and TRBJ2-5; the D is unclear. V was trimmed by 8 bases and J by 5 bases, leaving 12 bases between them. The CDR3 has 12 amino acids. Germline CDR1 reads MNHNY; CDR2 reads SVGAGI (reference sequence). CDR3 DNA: TGTGCCAGCGGAGAGGCGCGGGAGACCCAGTACTTC. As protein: CASGEARETQYF.